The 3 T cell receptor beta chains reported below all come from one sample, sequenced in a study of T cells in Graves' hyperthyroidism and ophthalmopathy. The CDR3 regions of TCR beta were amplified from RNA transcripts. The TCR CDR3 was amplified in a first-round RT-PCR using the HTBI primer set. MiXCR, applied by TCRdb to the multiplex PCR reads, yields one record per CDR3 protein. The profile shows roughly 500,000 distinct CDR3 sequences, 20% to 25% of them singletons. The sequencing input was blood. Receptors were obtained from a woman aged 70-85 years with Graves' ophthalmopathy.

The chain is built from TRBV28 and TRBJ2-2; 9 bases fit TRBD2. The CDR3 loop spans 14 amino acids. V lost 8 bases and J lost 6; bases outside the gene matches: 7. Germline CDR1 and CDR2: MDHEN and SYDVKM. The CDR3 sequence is CASGTSSRPGELFF. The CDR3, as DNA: TGTGCCAGCGGGACTAGCTCGCGACCCGGGGAGCTGTTTTTT.

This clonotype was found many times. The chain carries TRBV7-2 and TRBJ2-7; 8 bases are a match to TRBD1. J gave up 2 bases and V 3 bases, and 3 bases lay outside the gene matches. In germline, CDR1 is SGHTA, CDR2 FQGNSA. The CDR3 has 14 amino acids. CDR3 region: CASSLNRGAYEQYF. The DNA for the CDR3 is TGTGCCAGCAGCTTGAACAGGGGGGCCTACGAGCAGTACTTC.

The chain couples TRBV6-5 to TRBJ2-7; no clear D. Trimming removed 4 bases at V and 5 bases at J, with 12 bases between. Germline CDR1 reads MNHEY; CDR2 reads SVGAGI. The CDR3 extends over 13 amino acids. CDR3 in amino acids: CASSSLRVDEQYF. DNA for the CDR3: TGTGCCAGCAGTTCACTAAGGGTTGACGAGCAGTACTTC.